The 18 T cell receptor beta chains below all came from one sample that was sequenced in a study of blood T cell repertoires in COVID-19. The protocol was immunoSEQ multiplex PCR, while the TCRdb copy is restricted to in-frame clones and leaves out a portion. The table lists some 130,000 clones, around nine tenths of them singletons. Sequenced material: peripheral blood. These receptors originate from a woman in her seventies with COVID-19, enrolled during active disease.

The J gene is TRBJ2-3, the V gene TRBV7-3; tentatively, D is TRBD2 (5 bases). V was pared by 5 bases and J by 6 bases, with 18 bases between. Germline values: CDR1 SGHTA, CDR2 FQGTGA. The CDR3 consists of 15 residues. The CDR3 nucleotides read TGTGCCAGCAGCCCGCAGCCTACTAGTATGGATACGCAGTATTTT. Translation gives CASSPQPTSMDTQYF.

The CDR3 sequence is CASSFRERDGYEQYF. The CDR3 nucleotides are TGTGCCAGCAGCTTCAGGGAACGCGATGGATACGAGCAGTACTTC. The chain employs TRBV7-8 and TRBJ2-7; D is possibly TRBD1 (5 bases). V lost 3 bases to trimming and J lost 4 bases, with 16 bases between them. Germline CDR1 reads SGHVS; CDR2 reads FQNEAQ. CDR3 size: 15 residues. Based on the CDR3 plus reference TRBV7-8 and TRBJ2-7, the full variable domain is GAGVSQSPRYKVAKRGQDVALRCDPISGHVSLFWYQQALGQGPEFLTYFQNEAQLDKSGLPSDRFFAERPEGSVSTLKIQRTQQEDSAVYLCASSFRERDGYEQYFGPGTRLTVT.

The CDR3 protein is CASSERGTDTQYF. The CDR3 DNA reads TGTGCCAGCAGTGAGAGGGGCACAGATACGCAGTATTTT. This rearrangement joins TRBV2 to TRBJ2-3; D is possibly TRBD2 (5 bases). This CDR3 has 13 amino acids. The ends were cut back, 3 bases at V and 1 base at J, with 5 bases in the middle. CDR1 is SNHLY, CDR2 FYNNEI, per germline.

The chain combines TRBV5-1 with TRBJ2-1; D might be TRBD2 (5 bases). Trimming removed 3 bases from V and 5 bases from J, with 12 bases in between. This CDR3 is 14 amino acids long. Per the germline V gene, CDR1 is SGHRS and CDR2 is YFSETQ. This CDR3 is CASSSGLGNNEQFF. Here the CDR3 DNA reads TGCGCCAGCAGCTCTGGACTGGGCAACAATGAGCAGTTCTTC.

The gene calls are TRBV14 and TRBJ1-5; no definite D call. The CDR3 length is 13 residues. The germline V gene encodes CDR1 SGHDN and CDR2 FVKESK. Between the trimmed V and J ends, which lost 0 bases and 5 bases, there was a span of 5 bases. The CDR3 region is CASSQERDQPQHF. The CDR3 region has the DNA TGTGCCAGCAGCCAAGAGCGGGATCAGCCCCAGCATTTT.

This clone was detected only once. The J gene is TRBJ1-6, the V gene TRBV9, with 9 bases lining up with TRBD1. J lost 9 bases, V lost 4 bases, and 8 bases had no gene match. CDR3 size: 15 residues. Germline CDR1 reads SGDLS; CDR2 reads YYNGEE. The CDR3 DNA is TGTGCCAGCAGCCCAACGACAGGGGGTGGTTCACCCCTCCACTTT. Translation gives CASSPTTGGGSPLHF.

J is TRBJ2-5 and V is TRBV3-1 (or the pseudogene TRBV3-2), with D uncertain. Trimming cost V 0 bases and J 2 bases, with 10 bases left between them. The length of the CDR3 is 15 residues. Per the germline V gene, CDR1 is LGHDT and CDR2 is YNNKEL (reference sequence). CDR3 loop: CASSQERSVQETQYF. The CDR3 nucleotides read TGTGCCAGCAGCCAAGAACGGTCCGTTCAAGAGACCCAGTACTTC.

J is TRBJ2-7 and V is TRBV6-1, with a weak D call TRBD1 (5 bases). V lost 3 bases, J lost 7 bases, and 16 bases lay in between. The CDR3 runs to 14 residues. Germline loops: CDR1 MNHNS, CDR2 SASEGT. This CDR3 reads CASSENQGPWEQYF. The CDR3, as DNA: TGTGCCAGCAGTGAGAACCAGGGCCCCTGGGAGCAGTACTTC.

The V and J genes are TRBV28 and TRBJ1-3; possibly TRBD1 for D (6 bases). The V end was cut by 6 bases, the J end by 3 bases, with 18 bases between. The CDR3 contains 16 residues. Germline V gene data show CDR1 as MDHEN and CDR2 as SYDVKM. The CDR3 DNA sequence: TGTGCCAGCAGCCCAACAGGGAACGACGTTGGAAACACCATATATTTT. It translates to CASSPTGNDVGNTIYF.

This clone is a singleton in its sample. The J gene is TRBJ2-2, the V gene TRBV11-2; 8 positions agree with TRBD2. V lost 3 bases to trimming and J lost 4 bases; unmatched junction nucleotides: 4. Germline lookup yields CDR1 SGHAT and CDR2 FQNNGV. The CDR3 sequence is 15 residues long. Here the CDR3 reads CASSFRREATGELFF. CDR3 nucleotides: TGTGCCAGCAGCTTTAGGCGGGAGGCCACCGGGGAGCTGTTTTTT.

For the CDR3, the DNA is TGTGCCAGCAGCTTCCGTGGAGCTGAAGCTTTCTTT. Its translation: CASSFRGAEAFF. This rearrangement joins TRBV5-6 to TRBJ1-1; no firm D call. There are 12 residues in the CDR3. Trimming left V 2 bases short and J 6 bases short, with 8 bases between. Germline CDR1 and CDR2: SGHDT and YYEEEE.

The chain recombines TRBV5-1 with TRBJ1-2; D call uncertain. Trimming left V 4 bases short and J 4 bases short, with 23 bases between. The CDR3 contains 17 residues. Looked up from germline, CDR1 is SGHRS and CDR2 is YFSETQ. CDR3 bases: TGCGCCAGCAGCCCGGTTCCTGGACGGGAAGAAATCTATGGCTACACCTTC. Translated, it gives CASSPVPGREEIYGYTF.

The chain is built from TRBV7-2 and TRBJ1-2, with D uncertain. The CDR3 totals 12 residues. Germline V gene sequence: CDR1 SGHTA, CDR2 FQGNSA. The V end was cut by 1 base, the J end by 9 bases, with 9 bases between. CDR3 protein: CASSLDSSSYTF. The CDR3 nucleotides are TGTGCCAGCAGCTTAGATTCAAGCAGCTACACCTTC.

The count of this clone is one. This chain links TRBV3-1 (or the pseudogene TRBV3-2) with TRBJ1-2; 9 nucleotides agree with TRBD1. The CDR3 consists of 13 residues. The ends lost 5 bases at V and 4 bases at J; junction bases unmatched: 2. CDR1 LGHDT and CDR2 YNNKEL come from the germline V gene (reference sequence). CDR3 coding DNA: TGTGCCAGCAGCGCACAGGGGGCCTATGGCTACACCTTC. Amino acids: CASSAQGAYGYTF.

The chain couples TRBV29-1 to TRBJ2-1, with D tentatively TRBD2 (6 bases). This CDR3 is 13 amino acids long. Trimming removed 5 bases from V and 2 bases from J, with 10 bases in between. Germline CDR1 SQVTM, CDR2 ANQGSEA. The CDR3 nucleotides are TGCAGCGTTACAGGACTACCCTACAATGAGCAGTTCTTC. It encodes CSVTGLPYNEQFF.

The sample holds one count of this clone. The rearrangement uses TRBV10-3 and TRBJ2-1, with 9 bases lining up with TRBD1. The length of the CDR3 is 16 residues. CDR1 is ENHRY and CDR2 is SYGVKD in the germline V gene. V shed 6 bases and J 4 bases; nucleotides not matched to a gene: 10. For the CDR3, the DNA is TGTGCCATCAGCATCTCACAGGGGGCGGGTTACAATGAGCAGTTCTTC. As protein: CAISISQGAGYNEQFF.

The gene calls are TRBV5-1 and TRBJ2-3, with D hard to call. Germline V gene data show CDR1 as SGHRS and CDR2 as YFSETQ. The CDR3 is 13 residues long. Trimming cost V 0 bases and J 4 bases, with 6 bases left between them. This CDR3 reads CASSLEHADTQYF. The CDR3 nucleotides read TGCGCCAGCAGCTTGGAACATGCAGATACGCAGTATTTT.

The rearrangement joins TRBV20-1 to TRBJ2-7; 10 bases are shared with TRBD2. The V gene end was trimmed by 3 bases and the J gene end by 2 bases; junction bases not matched to a gene: 1. Germline CDR1 DFQATT, CDR2 SNEGSKA (reference sequence). The CDR3 extends over 13 amino acids. Written as DNA, the CDR3 is TGCAGTGCTAGTAGCGGGGGGCCCTACGAGCAGTACTTC. This gives the protein CSASSGGPYEQYF.